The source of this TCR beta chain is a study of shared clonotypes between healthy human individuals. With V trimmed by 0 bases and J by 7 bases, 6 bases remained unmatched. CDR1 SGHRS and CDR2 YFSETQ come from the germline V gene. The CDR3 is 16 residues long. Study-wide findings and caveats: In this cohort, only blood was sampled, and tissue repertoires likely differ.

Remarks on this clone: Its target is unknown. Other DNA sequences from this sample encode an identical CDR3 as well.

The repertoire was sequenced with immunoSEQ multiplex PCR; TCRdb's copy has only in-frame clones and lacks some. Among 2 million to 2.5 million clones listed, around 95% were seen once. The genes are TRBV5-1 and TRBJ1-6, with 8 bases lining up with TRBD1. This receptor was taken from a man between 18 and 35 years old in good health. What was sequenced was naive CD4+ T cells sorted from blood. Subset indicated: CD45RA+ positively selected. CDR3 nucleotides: TGCGCCAGCAGCTTGGCAGGACAGGGCTACAATTCACCCCTCCACTTT. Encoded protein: CASSLAGQGYNSPLHF.